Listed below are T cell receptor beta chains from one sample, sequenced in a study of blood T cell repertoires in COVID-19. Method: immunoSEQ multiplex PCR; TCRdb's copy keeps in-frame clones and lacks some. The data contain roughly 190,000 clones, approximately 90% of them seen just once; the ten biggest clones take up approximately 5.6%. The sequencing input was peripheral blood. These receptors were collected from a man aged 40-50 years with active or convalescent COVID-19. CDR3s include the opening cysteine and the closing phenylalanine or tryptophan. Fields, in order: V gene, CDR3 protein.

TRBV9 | CASSVKEGGPQHF
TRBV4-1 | CASSQVSEATNSYEQYF
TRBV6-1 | CASSARQGIYTGELFF
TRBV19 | CASKSRTGDGYGYTF
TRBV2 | CASSESVRGGNYGYTF
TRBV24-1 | CATSDPGKEKLFF
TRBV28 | CASSPGTKDTDTQYF
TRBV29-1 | CSAESGTGPEQYF
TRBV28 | CASSLGADTEAFF
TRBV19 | CASSPGTGGTEAFF
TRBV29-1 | CSVVDYPNTGELFF
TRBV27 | CASSKTGGNTEAFF
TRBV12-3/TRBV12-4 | CASRQGRNEKLFF
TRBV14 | CASSQRRLAGIDNEQFF
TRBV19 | CASSIAGTSGGDEQFF
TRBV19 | CASSIGQGDGNTIYF
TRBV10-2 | CASSEPTGDLAKNIQYF
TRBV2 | CASSGTSQNGAQYF
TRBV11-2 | CASRARGSSYEQYF
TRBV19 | CASRRQFFSGNTIYF
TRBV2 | CASRGTGDNSPLHF
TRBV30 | CAWSEGGAARNTEAFF
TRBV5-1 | CASSPLGHPNTEAFF
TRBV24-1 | CATSPPSAGELFF
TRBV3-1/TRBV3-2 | CASSQVLGTSIYEQYF
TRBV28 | CASSFGGLTNEKLFF
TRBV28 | CASGQGAVYEQYF
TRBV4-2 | CASSQDSTGPYEQYF
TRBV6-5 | CASSYARFGVNEKLFF
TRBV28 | CASRPSPHRTGKDTEAFF
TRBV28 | CASSHPGQGNNGELFF
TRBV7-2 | CASSSLGSGTGFSNEQFF
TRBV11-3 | CASSRRTARVEQYF
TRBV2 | CASSEGRGGQETQYF
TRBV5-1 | CASSGTGQGTGELFF
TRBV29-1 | CSVEWAGGEQYF
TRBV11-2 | CASSPRTSGRNNEQFF
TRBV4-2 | CASSQAGDVGNEQFF
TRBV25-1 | CASRSSTDTQYF
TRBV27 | CASSKRGQGASNTGELFF
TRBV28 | CASQSPYLDGYSNQPQHF
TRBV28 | CASRYDRGPYEQYF
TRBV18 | CASSLIKNIQYF
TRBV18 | CASSREGGSPLHF
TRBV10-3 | CAISESAGYTF
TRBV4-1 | CASSQVGQGMHEQYF
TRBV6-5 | CATLRRGQEEKLFF
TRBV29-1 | CSVGGTATEQYF
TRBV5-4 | CASSSYLESSYEQYF
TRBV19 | CASSTNRETEAFF
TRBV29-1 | CSVEDPGNRLNTEAFF
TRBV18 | CASSPGTGPSFGLYF
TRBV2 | CASSEDRDSALPNYGYTF
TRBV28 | CASSRRGLAGAMGYNEQFF
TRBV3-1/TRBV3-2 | CASSQYGQGPNTIYF
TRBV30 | CAWTGPKDSGLNYGYTF
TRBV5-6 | CASSLVDRDFKYEQYF
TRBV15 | CATSRGGMAGSEAFF
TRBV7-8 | CASSQRGDTQYF
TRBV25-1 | CASSPTGNYGYTF